The source of this TCR beta chain is a study of cytomegalovirus exposure and HLA in healthy donors. The study's findings and limits: Some TCR beta chains (164 of them) were listed as cytomegalovirus-associated.

The ends lost 3 bases at V and 5 bases at J; junction bases unmatched: 10. CDR1 GTSNPN and CDR2 SVGIG come from the germline V gene (reference sequence). The CDR3 loop spans 16 amino acids. Note on this clone: Antigen: not known.

The PCR ran on 60 Vbeta and 13 Jbeta primers. This table comes from immunoSEQ multiplex PCR, and its TCRdb copy is limited to in-frame clones, with some not included. The sample comprises around 130,000 clones, roughly 70% of which are singletons, and 6.6% rests with the top ten. Sample: PBMCs. V gene TRBV30 combines with J gene TRBJ1-6; 7 bases fit TRBD1. The source is a man aged 35 to 55 in good health and CMV-seropositive. The CDR3 loop reads CAWRETGTANNSPLHF. As DNA, the CDR3 is TGTGCCTGGAGAGAGACCGGGACAGCTAATAATTCACCCCTCCACTTT.